Each of the 28 T cell receptor beta chains below was sequenced from the same sample in a study of cytotoxic CD8 clonotypes in ibrutinib-treated CLL. Measured with immunoSEQ multiplex PCR; TCRdb has only the in-frame clones, and not every one. The table includes 150,000 or so clones, around 80% detected once. The sample was PBMCs, taken after 12 months of ibrutinib treatment. All receptors derive from a human donor with chronic lymphocytic leukemia.

In this sample, this clone turned up once. This sequence joins TRBV14 and TRBJ2-2; 8 bases match TRBD2. The CDR3 consists of 18 residues. Germline CDR1 and CDR2: SGHDN and FVKESK. V shed 0 bases, J shed 5 bases, and the junction held 11 bases outside the gene matches. The CDR3: CASSQDLVAGRYTGELFF. The CDR3 DNA reads TGTGCCAGCAGCCAAGATCTGGTAGCGGGAAGGTATACCGGGGAGCTGTTTTTT.

The CDR3: CASRLVRDRVHEQYF. The CDR3 DNA reads TGTGCCAGCAGGCTGGTCCGGGACAGGGTCCACGAGCAGTACTTC. J is TRBJ2-7 and V is TRBV27, with TRBD1 matching over 9 bases. Trimming at V came to 6 bases and at J to 5 bases, leaving 11 bases not matched to a gene. CDR3 length: 15 residues. Germline values: CDR1 MNHEY, CDR2 SMNVEV (reference sequence).

This sequence joins TRBV6-1 and TRBJ2-1; D is possibly TRBD1 (6 bases). This CDR3 spans 15 amino acids. Germline loops: CDR1 MNHNS, CDR2 SASEGT. The V and J ends lost 7 bases and 8 bases respectively, with 21 bases between them. Here the CDR3 DNA reads TGTGCCAGCAACACAGACAGGTCGGGCTTGGATGAGCAGTTCTTC. As protein: CASNTDRSGLDEQFF.

CDR3: CASSSSRVGNQPQHF. CDR3 nucleotides: TGTGCCAGCAGCTCTAGCAGGGTAGGCAATCAGCCCCAGCATTTT. The V gene is TRBV5-6, the J gene TRBJ1-5; maybe TRBD1 (5 bases). CDR3 length: 15 residues. Germline V gene lookup returns CDR1 SGHDT and CDR2 YYEEEE. V lost 3 bases, J lost 2 bases, and 12 bases lay in between.

This sequence joins TRBV29-1 and TRBJ2-2, with 8 positions matching TRBD2. With V trimmed by 4 bases and J by 7 bases, 5 bases remained unmatched. CDR3 size: 13 residues. Looked up from germline, CDR1 is SQVTM and CDR2 is ANQGSEA. CDR3: CSVAGLALGELFF. CDR3 DNA sequence: TGCAGCGTTGCCGGACTAGCTCTCGGGGAGCTGTTTTTT.

This clone was picked up one time. The genes are TRBV6-5 and TRBJ2-1; perhaps D is TRBD1 or TRBD2 (5 bases each). Germline V lookup: CDR1 MNHEY, CDR2 SVGAGI. V was pared by 0 bases and J by 2 bases, with 11 bases between. This CDR3 spans 16 amino acids. The DNA for the CDR3 is TGTGCCAGCAGTTACTCGAATCGGGGACCCTACAATGAGCAGTTCTTC. Translating it yields CASSYSNRGPYNEQFF.

This chain joins TRBV28 and TRBJ2-7; no clear D. The CDR3 covers 14 residues. Trimming took 6 bases from V and 1 from J, leaving 13 bases between them. Germline CDR1 is MDHEN and CDR2 is SYDVKM. The CDR3: CASRGGGASYEQYF. As DNA, the CDR3 is TGTGCCAGCAGGGGCGGTGGCGCTTCCTACGAGCAGTACTTC.

The chain is built from TRBV4-2 and TRBJ1-2; D not resolved. V lost 2 bases to trimming and J lost 5 bases, with 3 bases between them. The CDR3 sequence is 11 residues long. Germline V gene lookup returns CDR1 LGHNA and CDR2 YNFKEQ. The CDR3, as DNA: TGTGCCAGCAGCCAACAATATGGCTACACCTTC. Its protein product is CASSQQYGYTF.

The V and J genes are TRBV2 and TRBJ1-5; D uncertain. The CDR3 spans 14 residues. CDR1 and CDR2 (germline): SNHLY, FYNNEI. Trimming left V 6 bases short and J 0 bases short, with 9 bases between. The CDR3 DNA reads as TGTGCCAGCAGCACCAACCCTAGCAATCAGCCCCAGCATTTT. Translating gives CASSTNPSNQPQHF.

The chain combines TRBV19 with TRBJ1-1, with a weak D call TRBD1 (5 bases). Trimming pared 7 bases from V and 4 bases from J, leaving 22 bases between. The V gene's germline CDR1 is LNHDA and CDR2 SQIVND (reference sequence). The CDR3 has 16 residues. The CDR3 spells CASTQLPAGRGTEAFF. The CDR3 DNA reads TGTGCCAGTACCCAACTTCCGGCAGGGCGGGGCACTGAAGCTTTCTTT.

This clone appeared once. This chain connects TRBV7-2 to TRBJ2-7; perhaps TRBD1 as D (5 bases). The CDR3 runs to 13 residues. V was shortened by 5 bases and J by 6 bases, with 14 bases between the two germline ends. From germline, CDR1 is SGHTA and CDR2 FQGNSA. The CDR3 spells CASSPRQYREQYF. CDR3 DNA sequence: TGTGCCAGCAGCCCGAGACAGTATCGCGAGCAGTACTTC.

This chain links TRBV19 with TRBJ1-1; D ambiguous. Between the trimmed V and J ends, which lost 0 bases and 8 bases, there was a span of 13 bases. The germline V gene has CDR1 LNHDA and CDR2 SQIVND (reference sequence). The CDR3 is 14 amino acids. The CDR3 here is CASSIDLRLAEAFF. CDR3 DNA sequence: TGTGCCAGTAGTATAGATCTAAGACTCGCGGAAGCTTTCTTT.

About this clone: Other DNA sequences within the sample encode an identical CDR3. The genes are TRBV9 and TRBJ2-5; maybe TRBD2 (5 bases). CDR1 and CDR2 from the germline V gene are SGDLS and YYNGEE. Trimming stripped 2 bases from V and 2 bases from J, with 7 bases between. This CDR3 is built from 13 residues. This CDR3 is CASSVSGQETQYF. The CDR3 DNA is TGTGCCAGCAGCGTCTCGGGGCAAGAGACCCAGTACTTC.

This rearrangement joins TRBV5-6 to TRBJ2-6; 7 nucleotides align to TRBD2. V gave up 1 base and J gave up 0 bases; unmatched junction bases: 7. This CDR3 is built from 18 residues. Per germline, CDR1 SGHDT and CDR2 YYEEEE. The CDR3 DNA is TGTGCCAGCAGCTTGATAGTCCAGCGGGACTCTGGGGCCAACGTCCTGACTTTC. This sequence encodes CASSLIVQRDSGANVLTF.

The rearrangement joins TRBV7-9 to TRBJ2-7, with a possible D match to TRBD2 (5 bases). Trimming left V 11 bases short and J 0 bases short, with 17 bases between. This CDR3 spans 14 amino acids. Germline V gene data show CDR1 as SEHNR and CDR2 as FQNEAQ (reference sequence). The CDR3 nucleotides read TGTGCCCACCGGCGAGGGCAGAGCTCCTACGAGCAGTACTTC. It translates to CAHRRGQSSYEQYF. Full variable domain (missing parts from reference TRBV7-9 and TRBJ2-7): DTGVSQNPRHKITKRGQNVTFRCDPISEHNRLYWYRQTLGQGPEFLTYFQNEAQLEKSRLLSDRFSAERPKGSFSTLEIQRTEQGDSAMYLCAHRRGQSSYEQYFGPGTRLTVT.

V gene TRBV11-2 combines with J gene TRBJ2-2, with 7 nucleotides matching TRBD2. Germline assignment: CDR1 SGHAT and CDR2 FQNNGV. There are 14 residues in the CDR3. V lost 4 bases, J lost 3 bases, and 2 bases stayed unmatched. Here the CDR3 reads CASSYLADTGELFF. Here the CDR3 DNA reads TGTGCCAGCAGCTACCTAGCGGACACCGGGGAGCTGTTTTTT.

This chain connects TRBV10-3 to TRBJ2-2; TRBD1 is a possible D gene (5 bases). The ends were cut back, 3 bases at V and 3 bases at J, with 8 bases in the middle. CDR1 and CDR2 from the germline V gene are ENHRY and SYGVKD. This CDR3 region has 14 residues. The DNA of the CDR3 is TGTGCCATCAGTGAAGGGGTATACACCGGGGAGCTGTTTTTT. It encodes CAISEGVYTGELFF.

This rearrangement joins TRBV10-3 to TRBJ1-5; 8 nucleotides match TRBD1. Germline V gives CDR1 ENHRY, CDR2 SYGVKD. Trimming at V came to 4 bases and at J to 3 bases, leaving 2 bases not matched to a gene. The CDR3 contains 14 residues. DNA for the CDR3: TGTGCCATCAGTGCGGACAGGGCCAATCAGCCCCAGCATTTT. Amino acids: CAISADRANQPQHF.

This sequence joins TRBV28 and TRBJ2-7; 7 bases fit TRBD2. Looked up from germline, CDR1 is MDHEN and CDR2 is SYDVKM. The CDR3 runs 12 residues. Trimming took 1 base from V and 7 from J; bases not matched to a gene: 1. The chain's CDR3 is CASSLYGGEQYF. CDR3 in DNA: TGTGCCAGCAGTTTATACGGGGGGGAGCAGTACTTC.

The chain uses TRBV6-1 and TRBJ2-5; 13 bases are shared with TRBD2. The V gene end was trimmed by 2 bases and the J gene end by 0 bases; junction bases not matched to a gene: 6. Germline lookup yields CDR1 MNHNS and CDR2 SASEGT. This CDR3 is 18 amino acids long. The CDR3 loop reads CASSELGLAGLYQETQYF. The CDR3 DNA reads TGTGCCAGCAGTGAATTGGGACTAGCGGGGCTCTACCAAGAGACCCAGTACTTC.

The chain recombines TRBV11-2 with TRBJ2-5; TRBD1 is a possible D gene (6 bases). There are 16 residues in the CDR3. With 5 bases removed from V and 0 bases from J, the gap between germline ends came to 16 bases. The germline V gene encodes CDR1 SGHAT and CDR2 FQNNGV. The DNA for the CDR3 is TGTGCCAGCAGCCCTAGCCGGGGACACTACCAAGAGACCCAGTACTTC. Its protein product is CASSPSRGHYQETQYF.

The chain links TRBV28 to TRBJ2-3; TRBD2 agrees at 11 bases. J lost 2 bases, V lost 2 bases, and 9 bases had no gene match. The CDR3 has 18 residues. Germline values: CDR1 MDHEN, CDR2 SYDVKM. The CDR3 nucleotides read TGTGCCAGCAGTTTACCAATTAAGACTAGCGGGACCACAGATACGCAGTATTTT. It yields the protein CASSLPIKTSGTTDTQYF.

This chain uses TRBV28 with TRBJ2-7, with D possibly matching TRBD2 (7 bases). The germline V gene encodes CDR1 MDHEN and CDR2 SYDVKM. V lost 6 bases and J lost 7, with 19 bases in between. This CDR3 spans 14 amino acids. CDR3 sequence reads: CASSPPAGAQEQYF. Here the CDR3 DNA reads TGTGCCAGCAGCCCCCCGGCGGGGGCCCAGGAGCAGTACTTC.

The J gene is TRBJ2-7, the V gene TRBV27; 11 nucleotides agree with TRBD1. Germline V lookup: CDR1 MNHEY, CDR2 SMNVEV (reference sequence). The CDR3 is 14 amino acids. V lost 6 bases, J lost 4 bases, and 5 bases stayed unmatched. The CDR3 DNA follows: TGTGCCAGCAGGGACAGGGGGCATGGTTACGAGCAGTACTTC. Translated, it gives CASRDRGHGYEQYF.

The J gene is TRBJ2-3, the V gene TRBV27; D ambiguous. Per germline, CDR1 MNHEY and CDR2 SMNVEV (reference sequence). The CDR3 runs to 13 residues. Trimming removed 6 bases from V and 5 bases from J, with 12 bases in between. This CDR3 is CASSLRFLDTQYF. The CDR3 DNA is TGTGCCAGCAGCTTAAGGTTCTTAGATACGCAGTATTTT.

This clone was seen a few times. The chain carries TRBV5-8 and TRBJ1-2; D might be TRBD1 (6 bases). The CDR3 consists of 16 residues. Germline V lookup: CDR1 SGHTS, CDR2 YDEGEE. Trimming stripped 4 bases from V and 4 bases from J, with 20 bases between. The CDR3 reads CASSDNNRGLIYGYTF. The CDR3 DNA sequence: TGTGCCAGCAGCGATAACAATCGGGGGCTGATCTATGGCTACACCTTC.

The chain is built from TRBV5-1 and TRBJ2-1, with D perhaps TRBD2 (5 bases). V gave up 5 bases and J gave up 2 bases, with 11 bases separating them. The CDR3 extends over 14 amino acids. The germline V gene has CDR1 SGHRS and CDR2 YFSETQ. The CDR3 coding sequence is TGCGCCAGCAGAGGACTCAGTACCTACAATGAGCAGTTCTTC. This codes for CASRGLSTYNEQFF. The variable domain in full, with the rest retrieved from reference TRBV5-1 and TRBJ2-1, is KAGVTQTPRYLIKTRGQQVTLSCSPISGHRSVSWYQQTPGQGLQFLFEYFSETQRNKGNFPGRFSGRQFSNSRSEMNVSTLELGDSALYLCASRGLSTYNEQFFGPGTRLTVL.

This chain connects TRBV6-6 to TRBJ2-3; 9 bases match TRBD1. This CDR3 comprises 16 residues. With V trimmed by 0 bases and J by 7 bases, 8 bases remained unmatched. Germline CDR1 and CDR2: MNHNY and SVGAGI (reference sequence). The CDR3 protein is CASSYSSWDRDNTQYF. The DNA of the CDR3 is TGTGCCAGCAGTTACTCGAGTTGGGACAGGGATAATACGCAGTATTTT.